This entry describes one TCR beta chain. Its specificity is unknown. This specimen belongs to a study of blood T cells in healthy people across ages. Findings and caveats of the study: Naive T cell percentage showed a strong correlation with the diversity of TCR beta.

All donors came from Russia, were Caucasian and healthy, and spanned ages roughly 6 to 95. The J segment lost 5 bases and the V segment lost 3 bases, leaving 8 bases of the junction unmatched. CDR3 length: 16 amino acids. The germline V gene encodes CDR1 MGHRA and CDR2 YSYEKL. Next came a second PCR, run for about 6 to 12 cycles, which used a sample-barcoded 5' primer along with a J-beta primer mix. Each of the cDNA molecules was tagged by a template-switch adaptor with 12 random nucleotides. TCRdb ran MiXCR on the 5' RACE reads and lists one entry per CDR3 protein. Of approximately 800,000 distinct CDR3 sequences detected, roughly 56% appear once; the ten largest clones hold roughly 24%.

Sequenced material: blood. The TCR comes from a middle-aged man in good health. The chain joins TRBV4-1 to TRBJ1-5; TRBD1 agrees at 9 bases. The CDR3 DNA is TGCGCCAGCAGCCAGAGGGACAGGGCCCCTTATCAGCCCCAGCATTTT. This encodes CASSQRDRAPYQPQHF.